This T cell receptor (beta chain) was profiled in a study of early T cells in non-severe SARS-CoV-2 infection. Looking at the study overall: Bulk RNA from unsorted whole blood was sequenced; chains were unpaired.

Via MiXCR, TCRdb re-called the 5' RACE reads, giving one row per CDR3 protein. The sample lists approximately 70,000 distinct CDR3 sequences; over 3.5% were seen once. The CDR3 spans 17 residues. From germline, CDR1 is SGHVS and CDR2 FNYEAQ. The V end was cut by 1 base, the J end by 4 bases, with 18 bases between. The receptor's source is an adult who was a healthcare worker with PCR-confirmed SARS-CoV-2 infection or an uninfected control (not recorded which). The donor label of this sample is uncertain. This chain joins TRBV7-6 and TRBJ2-3; D may be TRBD1 (5 bases). The source material was whole blood, sampled at baseline. In DNA, the CDR3 is TGTGCCAGCAGCTTAGGGTCCGCCGATGGGGCGGCAGATACGCAGTATTTT. Encoded protein: CASSLGSADGAADTQYF. Looking up the rest from reference TRBV7-6 and TRBJ2-3 gives the full variable domain: GAGVSQSPRYKVTKRGQDVALRCDPISGHVSLYWYRQALGQGPEFLTYFNYEAQQDKSGLPNDRFSAERPEGSISTLTIQRTEQRDSAMYRCASSLGSADGAADTQYFGPGTRLTVL.